Given below is one T cell receptor (beta chain) in context. Its antigen is unidentified. The record originates from a study of blood T cells in healthy people across ages. Next came a second PCR, run for roughly 6 to 11 cycles, which used a sample-barcoded 5' primer along with a J-beta primer mix. MiXCR, run by TCRdb on the 5' RACE reads, gives a single entry per CDR3 protein. This table has over 1.5 million distinct CDR3 sequences, around half appearing once. Study-wide points: Among long-lived donors, naive CD4+ cells were more numerous and diversity higher than in aged donors.

Sequencing was carried out using blood. The receptor was derived from a woman aged 40 to 49 in good health.

This chain's CDR3 is CASSPRGQGAGDGYTF. The CDR3 coding sequence is TGTGCCAGCAGCCCCCGAGGACAGGGGGCGGGGGATGGCTACACCTTC. The chain recombines TRBV7-9 with TRBJ1-2, with 11 bases fitting TRBD1. J was trimmed by 6 bases and V by 5 bases; bases with no gene match: 11. In germline, CDR1 is SEHNR, CDR2 FQNEAQ (reference sequence). This CDR3 comprises 16 residues.